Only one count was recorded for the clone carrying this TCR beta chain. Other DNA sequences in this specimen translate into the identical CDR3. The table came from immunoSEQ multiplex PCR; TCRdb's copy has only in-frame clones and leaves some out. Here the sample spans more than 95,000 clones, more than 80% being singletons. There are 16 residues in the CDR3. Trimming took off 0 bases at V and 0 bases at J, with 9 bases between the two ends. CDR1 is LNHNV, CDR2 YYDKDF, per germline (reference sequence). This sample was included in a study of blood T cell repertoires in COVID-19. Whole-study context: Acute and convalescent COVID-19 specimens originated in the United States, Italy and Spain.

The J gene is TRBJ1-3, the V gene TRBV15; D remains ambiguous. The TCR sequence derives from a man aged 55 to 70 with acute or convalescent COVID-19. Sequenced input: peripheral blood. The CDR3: CATSRDRESSGNTIYF. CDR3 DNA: TGTGCCACCAGCAGAGATCGCGAGAGCTCTGGAAACACCATATATTTT.